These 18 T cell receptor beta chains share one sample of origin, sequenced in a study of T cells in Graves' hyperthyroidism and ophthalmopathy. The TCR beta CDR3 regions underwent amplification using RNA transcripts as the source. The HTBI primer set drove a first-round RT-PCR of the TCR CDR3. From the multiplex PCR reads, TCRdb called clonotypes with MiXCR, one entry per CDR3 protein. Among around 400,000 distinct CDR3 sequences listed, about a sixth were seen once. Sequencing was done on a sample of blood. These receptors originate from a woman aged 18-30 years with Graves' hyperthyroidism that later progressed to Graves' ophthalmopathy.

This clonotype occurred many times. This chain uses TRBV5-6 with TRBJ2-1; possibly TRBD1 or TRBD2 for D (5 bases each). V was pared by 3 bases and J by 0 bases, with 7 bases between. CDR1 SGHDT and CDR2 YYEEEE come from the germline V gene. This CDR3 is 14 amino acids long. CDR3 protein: CASSWDASYNEQFF. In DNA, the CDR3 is TGTGCCAGCAGCTGGGACGCCTCCTACAATGAGCAGTTCTTC.

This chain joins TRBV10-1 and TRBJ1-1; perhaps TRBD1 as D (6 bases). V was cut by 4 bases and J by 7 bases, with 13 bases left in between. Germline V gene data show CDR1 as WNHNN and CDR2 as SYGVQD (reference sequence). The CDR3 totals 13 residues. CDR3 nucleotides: TGCGCCAGCAGTGGGCAGGGGAAGGGTGAAGCTTTCTTT. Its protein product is CASSGQGKGEAFF.

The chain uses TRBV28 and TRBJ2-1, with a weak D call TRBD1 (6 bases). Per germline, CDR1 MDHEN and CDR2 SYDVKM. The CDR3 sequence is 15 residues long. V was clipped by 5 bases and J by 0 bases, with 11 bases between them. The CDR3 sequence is CASSPSGVSYNEQFF. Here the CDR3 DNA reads TGTGCCAGCAGTCCCTCAGGGGTCTCCTACAATGAGCAGTTCTTC.

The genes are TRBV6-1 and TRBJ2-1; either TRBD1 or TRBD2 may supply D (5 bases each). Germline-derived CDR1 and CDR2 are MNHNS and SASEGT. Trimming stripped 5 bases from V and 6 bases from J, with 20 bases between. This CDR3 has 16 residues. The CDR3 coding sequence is TGTGCCAGCAGTTACCCCTGGGACGTAAGACCCAATGAGCAGTTCTTC. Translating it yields CASSYPWDVRPNEQFF.

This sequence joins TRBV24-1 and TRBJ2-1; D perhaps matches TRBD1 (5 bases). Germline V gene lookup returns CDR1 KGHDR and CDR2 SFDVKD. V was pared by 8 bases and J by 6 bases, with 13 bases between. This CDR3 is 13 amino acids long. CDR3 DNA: TGTGCCACCAAAAGGGGTGGTTCCAATGAGCAGTTCTTC. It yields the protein CATKRGGSNEQFF.

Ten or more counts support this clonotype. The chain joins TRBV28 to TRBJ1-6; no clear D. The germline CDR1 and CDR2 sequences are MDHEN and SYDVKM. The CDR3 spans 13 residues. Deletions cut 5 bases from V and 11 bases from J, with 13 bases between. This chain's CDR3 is CASSTARRAPLHF. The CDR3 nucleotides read TGTGCCAGCAGTACCGCACGTCGGGCACCCCTCCACTTT.

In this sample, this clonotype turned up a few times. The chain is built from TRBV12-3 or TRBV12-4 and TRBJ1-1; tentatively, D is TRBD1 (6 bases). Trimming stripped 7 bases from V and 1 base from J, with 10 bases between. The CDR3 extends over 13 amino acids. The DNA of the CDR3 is TGTGCCAGCATCACGACAGGGAACACTGAAGCTTTCTTT. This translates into CASITTGNTEAFF.

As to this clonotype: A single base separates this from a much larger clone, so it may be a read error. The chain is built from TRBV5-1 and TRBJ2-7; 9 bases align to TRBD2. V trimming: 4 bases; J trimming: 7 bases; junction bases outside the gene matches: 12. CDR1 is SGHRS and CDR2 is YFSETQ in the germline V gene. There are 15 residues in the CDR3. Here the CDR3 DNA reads TGCGCCAGCAGCACTGGCGGGAGGGACACCCTAGAGCAGTACTTC. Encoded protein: CASSTGGRDTLEQYF. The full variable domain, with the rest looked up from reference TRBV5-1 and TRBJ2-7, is KAGVTQTPRYLIKTRGQQVTLSCSPISGHRSVSWYQQTPGQGLQFLFEYFSETQRNKGNFPGRFSGRQFSNSRSEMNVSTLELGDSALYLCASSTGGRDTLEQYFGPGTRLTVT.

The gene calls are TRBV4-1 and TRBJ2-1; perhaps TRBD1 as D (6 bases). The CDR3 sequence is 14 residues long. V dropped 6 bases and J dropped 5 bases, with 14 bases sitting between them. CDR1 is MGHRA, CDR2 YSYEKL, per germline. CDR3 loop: CASSTATGNNEQFF. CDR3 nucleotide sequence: TGCGCCAGCAGTACCGCGACAGGAAACAATGAGCAGTTCTTC.

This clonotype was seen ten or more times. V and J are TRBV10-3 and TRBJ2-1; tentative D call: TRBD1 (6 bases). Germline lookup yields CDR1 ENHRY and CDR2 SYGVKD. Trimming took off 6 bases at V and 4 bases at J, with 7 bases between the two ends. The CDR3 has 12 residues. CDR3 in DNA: TGTGCCATCAGGGACAGATACAATGAGCAGTTCTTC. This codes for CAIRDRYNEQFF.

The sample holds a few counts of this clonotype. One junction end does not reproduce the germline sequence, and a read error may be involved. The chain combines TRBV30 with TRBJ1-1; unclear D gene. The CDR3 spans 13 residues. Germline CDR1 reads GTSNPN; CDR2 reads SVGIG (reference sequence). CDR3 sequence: CAWGVLVGSEAFF. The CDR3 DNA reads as TGTGCCTGGGGTGTACTGGTGGGGTCTGAAGCTTTCTTT. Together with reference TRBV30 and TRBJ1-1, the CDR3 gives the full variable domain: SQTIHQWPATLVQPVGSPLSLECTVEGTSNPNLYWYRQAAGRGLQLLFYSVGIGQISSEVPQNLSASRPQDRQFILSSKKLLLSDSGFYLCAWGVLVGSEAFFGQGTRLTVV.

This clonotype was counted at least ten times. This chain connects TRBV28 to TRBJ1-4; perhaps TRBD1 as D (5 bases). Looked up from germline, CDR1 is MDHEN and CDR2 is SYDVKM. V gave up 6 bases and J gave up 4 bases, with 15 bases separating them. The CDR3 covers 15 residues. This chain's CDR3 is CASRLGLSDNEKLFF. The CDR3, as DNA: TGTGCCAGCAGGTTGGGACTCTCTGATAATGAAAAACTGTTTTTT. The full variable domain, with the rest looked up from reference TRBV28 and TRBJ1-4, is DVKVTQSSRYLVKRTGEKVFLECVQDMDHENMFWYRQDPGLGLRLIYFSYDVKMKEKGDIPEGYSVSREKKERFSLILESASTNQTSMYLCASRLGLSDNEKLFFGSGTQLSVL.

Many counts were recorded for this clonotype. The CDR3 DNA reads as TGTGCCGTCCTAGCGGGAGGCTCCTACAATGAGCAGTTCTTC. Amino acids: CAVLAGGSYNEQFF. The chain uses TRBV28 and TRBJ2-1, with 11 bases that match TRBD2. The germline V gene has CDR1 MDHEN and CDR2 SYDVKM. This CDR3 has 14 amino acids. Germline trimming cut 11 bases from V and 0 bases from J; bases unmatched to any gene: 3. The complete variable domain, with remaining parts taken from reference TRBV28 and TRBJ2-1, reads DVKVTQSSRYLVKRTGEKVFLECVQDMDHENMFWYRQDPGLGLRLIYFSYDVKMKEKGDIPEGYSVSREKKERFSLILESASTNQTSMYLCAVLAGGSYNEQFFGPGTRLTVL.

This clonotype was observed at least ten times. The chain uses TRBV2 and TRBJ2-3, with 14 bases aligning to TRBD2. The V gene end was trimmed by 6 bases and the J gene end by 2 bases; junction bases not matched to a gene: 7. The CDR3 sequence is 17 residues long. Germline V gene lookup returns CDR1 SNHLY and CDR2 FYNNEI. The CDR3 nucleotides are TGTGCCAGCAGCGAATGGACTAGCGGGAGGATCACAGATACGCAGTATTTT. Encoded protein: CASSEWTSGRITDTQYF.

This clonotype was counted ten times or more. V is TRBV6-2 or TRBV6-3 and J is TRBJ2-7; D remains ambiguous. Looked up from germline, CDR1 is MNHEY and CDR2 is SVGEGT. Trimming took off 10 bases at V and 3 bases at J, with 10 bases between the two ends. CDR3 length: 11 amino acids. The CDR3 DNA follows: TGTGCCATCGGAAGTGGCTACGAGCAGTACTTC. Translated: CAIGSGYEQYF.

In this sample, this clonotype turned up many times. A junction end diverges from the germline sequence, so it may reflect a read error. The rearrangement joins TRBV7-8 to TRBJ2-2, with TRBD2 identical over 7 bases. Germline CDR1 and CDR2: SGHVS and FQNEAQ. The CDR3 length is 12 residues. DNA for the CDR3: TGTGCCAGCAGCCTAGCGGTCGGGGAGCTGTTTTTT. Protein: CASSLAVGELFF.

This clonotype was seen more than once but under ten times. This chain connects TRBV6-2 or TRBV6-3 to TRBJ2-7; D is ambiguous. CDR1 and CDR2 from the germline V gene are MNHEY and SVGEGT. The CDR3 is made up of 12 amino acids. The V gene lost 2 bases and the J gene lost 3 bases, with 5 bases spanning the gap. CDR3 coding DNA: TGTGCCAGCAGTTACCCCGGCTACGAGCAGTACTTC. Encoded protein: CASSYPGYEQYF.

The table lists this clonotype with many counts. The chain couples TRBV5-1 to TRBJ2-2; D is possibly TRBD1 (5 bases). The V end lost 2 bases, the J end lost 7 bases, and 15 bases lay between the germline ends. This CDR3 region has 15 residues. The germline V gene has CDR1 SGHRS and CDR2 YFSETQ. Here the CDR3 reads CASSFRLVGDGELFF. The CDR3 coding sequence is TGCGCCAGCAGCTTCCGGTTGGTAGGGGACGGGGAGCTGTTTTTT.